Each of the 30 T cell receptor beta chains below was sequenced from the same sample in a study of radiation and T cells in renal cell carcinoma (dated by TCRdb to the early 2020s). Receptor libraries were prepared by the immunoSEQ multiplex PCR assay. Entries here come from immuneACCESS through TCRdb and include only in-frame sequences with V and J called. Some clones fail to appear in such tables; in the studies checked, an unresolved V gene covers under half of the shortfall, and the cause of the remainder is unknown. Here the sample has about 73,000 clones; over 65% occur a single time. 2% to 3% of the sample lies in the top ten. The time point label corresponds to: blood 4 weeks post-SBRT, at nephrectomy. The sample's treatment or condition label is to be understood as: 15 Gy SBRT to primary tumor, nephrectomy 4 weeks later. This specimen was blood, taken from a patient whose treatment included radiotherapy and nephrectomy. All receptors derive from a woman aged 60 to 75 with renal cell carcinoma.

This chain connects TRBV5-5 to TRBJ1-4; D gene uncertain. V gave up 6 bases and J gave up 0 bases, with 9 bases separating them. Germline V gene lookup returns CDR1 SGHKS and CDR2 YYEKEE (reference sequence). The CDR3 is made up of 14 amino acids. CDR3 protein: CASTVGTTNEKLFF. The CDR3 nucleotides read TGTGCCAGCACCGTGGGGACAACTAATGAAAAACTGTTTTTT.

The V gene is TRBV27, the J gene TRBJ1-3; D is possibly TRBD1 (6 bases). Trimming shortened V by 0 bases and J by 1 base, and 7 bases separated the two germline ends. CDR3 size: 15 residues. Germline-derived CDR1 and CDR2 are MNHEY and SMNVEV (reference sequence). In DNA form, the CDR3 reads TGTGCCAGCAGTTTATCCAGGGGATCTGGAAACACCATATATTTT. This encodes CASSLSRGSGNTIYF.

The table lists this clone with a count of one. This rearrangement joins TRBV9 to TRBJ2-6; D is possibly TRBD1 or TRBD2 (6 bases each). The CDR3 is 19 residues long. Trimming shortened V by 2 bases and J by 3 bases, and 21 bases separated the two germline ends. Germline CDR1 and CDR2: SGDLS and YYNGEE. CDR3 nucleotides: TGTGCCAGCAGCGTTAGGGGGGTACAGGTAGTCGGTGGGGCCAACGTCCTGACTTTC. It specifies CASSVRGVQVVGGANVLTF.

Details on this clone: At one boundary the junction diverges from the germline segment, which might be a read error. The V gene is TRBV15, the J gene TRBJ2-7, with D perhaps TRBD1 (6 bases). The CDR3 has 13 residues. The V gene's germline CDR1 is LNHNV and CDR2 YYDKDF (reference sequence). The CDR3 nucleotides read TGTGCCACCGGCAGGGGTTGGTTCTACGAGCAGTACTTC. As protein: CATGRGWFYEQYF.

The chain has TRBV27 and TRBJ2-5; 8 bases line up with TRBD2. CDR1 MNHEY and CDR2 SMNVEV come from the germline V gene (reference sequence). Unmatched junction bases numbered 6, after V lost 1 base and J lost 2 bases. This CDR3 comprises 16 residues. CDR3 residues: CASSLFAGGSQETQYF. The CDR3 DNA sequence: TGTGCCAGCAGTTTATTTGCGGGAGGCTCACAAGAGACCCAGTACTTC.

The CDR3 reads CASSLLLTGELFF. In DNA form, the CDR3 reads TGTGCCAGCAGCTTATTACTCACCGGGGAGCTGTTTTTT. This chain links TRBV7-3 with TRBJ2-2, with no clear D. The CDR3 is 13 residues long. V lost 2 bases and J 4 bases, leaving 5 bases between the germline ends. CDR1 is SGHTA and CDR2 is FQGTGA in the germline V gene.

This chain links TRBV6-1 with TRBJ2-7; tentatively, D is TRBD1 (6 bases). This CDR3 has 16 residues. Germline CDR1 and CDR2: MNHNS and SASEGT. Trimming shortened V by 1 base and J by 3 bases, and 16 bases separated the two germline ends. For the CDR3, the DNA is TGTGCCAGCAGTGAAGAAAAGGGGACACCACTCTACGAGCAGTACTTC. The encoded protein is CASSEEKGTPLYEQYF.

The rearrangement links TRBV2 to TRBJ2-5; no clear D gene. The germline V gene has CDR1 SNHLY and CDR2 FYNNEI. The CDR3 is 14 residues long. Between the trimmed V and J ends, which lost 6 bases and 5 bases, there was a span of 16 bases. The CDR3 nucleotides read TGTGCCAGCAGAGTAAACTCGGCTGGGGAGACCCAGTACTTC. Translated, it gives CASRVNSAGETQYF.

The chain carries TRBV7-9 and TRBJ2-5; 11 positions match TRBD2. The junction had 6 bases not matched to a gene; V was cut back by 3 bases and J by 6 bases. The germline gives CDR1 SEHNR, CDR2 FQNEAQ (reference sequence). This CDR3 region has 15 residues. This chain's CDR3 is CASSFIAGGLQTQYF. The DNA for the CDR3 is TGTGCCAGCAGCTTCATAGCGGGGGGGCTTCAGACCCAGTACTTC.

This sequence joins TRBV4-1 and TRBJ2-3; 8 nucleotides agree with TRBD1. CDR3 length: 15 residues. V lost 4 bases to trimming and J lost 4 bases; unmatched junction nucleotides: 7. Germline V gene lookup returns CDR1 MGHRA and CDR2 YSYEKL. CDR3 sequence: CASSRNGQGPDTQYF. Here the CDR3 DNA reads TGCGCCAGCAGCCGAAATGGACAGGGACCAGATACGCAGTATTTT.

The V gene is TRBV6-5, the J gene TRBJ1-5; the D is unclear. V was shortened by 4 bases and J by 4 bases, with 8 bases between the two germline ends. This CDR3 is 13 amino acids long. The germline V gene encodes CDR1 MNHEY and CDR2 SVGAGI. CDR3 loop: CASSWTLNQPQHF. DNA of the CDR3: TGTGCCAGCAGTTGGACTTTAAATCAGCCCCAGCATTTT.

This chain links TRBV7-9 with TRBJ2-3; 9 bases fit TRBD2. The CDR3 is 19 residues long. With V trimmed by 2 bases and J by 6 bases, 18 bases remained unmatched. In germline, CDR1 is SEHNR, CDR2 FQNEAQ (reference sequence). The CDR3 region is CASSLKVASGKWLKDTQYF. The CDR3 DNA reads as TGTGCCAGCAGCTTAAAGGTGGCTAGCGGGAAATGGTTGAAGGATACGCAGTATTTT.

V usage is TRBV5-3 and J usage is TRBJ1-2, with 7 bases identical to TRBD1. TRBV5-3 is designated an ORF whose function remains uncertain. The CDR3 has 16 residues. Trimming removed 4 bases from V and 0 bases from J; junction bases left unmatched: 9. CDR3: CARSRDSPLANYGYTF. The DNA of the CDR3 is TGTGCCAGAAGCAGGGACAGCCCATTAGCTAACTATGGCTACACCTTC.

A note on this clone: Other DNA variants within this sample encode the same CDR3. The CDR3 DNA is TGTGCCAGCAGCTTTCAGGGCTCCTATAATTCACCCCTCCACTTT. The encoded protein is CASSFQGSYNSPLHF. The V gene is TRBV5-4, the J gene TRBJ1-6; D may be TRBD1 (5 bases). Germline V lookup: CDR1 SGHNT, CDR2 YYREEE (reference sequence). CDR3 length equals 15 residues. Trimming cost V 2 bases and J 0 bases, with 6 bases left between them.

The chain employs TRBV19 and TRBJ2-2, with 7 bases that match TRBD2. Germline CDR1 LNHDA, CDR2 SQIVND (reference sequence). V gave up 6 bases and J gave up 5 bases; unmatched junction bases: 6. The CDR3 has 14 residues. CDR3 sequence (DNA): TGTGCCAGTAGAGATCCGGGGGGAACCGGGGAGCTGTTTTTT. It encodes CASRDPGGTGELFF.

This chain connects TRBV6-6 to TRBJ2-1; TRBD2 matches 7 bases. The CDR3 loop spans 13 amino acids. Germline CDR1 reads MNHNY; CDR2 reads SVGAGI (reference sequence). V lost 8 bases to trimming and J lost 8 bases; unmatched junction nucleotides: 9. The CDR3 DNA sequence: TGTGCCAGCGCCCCGTGGGGGAGGGATGAGCAGTTCTTC. Its translation is CASAPWGRDEQFF.

This chain connects TRBV27 to TRBJ2-6; 7 positions match TRBD1. Trimming took 6 bases from V and 3 from J; bases not matched to a gene: 5. CDR1 MNHEY and CDR2 SMNVEV come from the germline V gene (reference sequence). This CDR3 spans 15 amino acids. The CDR3 reads CASRSTGYGANVLTF. The CDR3 nucleotides read TGTGCCAGCAGGTCGACAGGGTATGGGGCCAACGTCCTGACTTTC.

The chain joins TRBV19 to TRBJ1-3; D is unresolved. The length of the CDR3 is 15 residues. Germline CDR1 and CDR2: LNHDA and SQIVND (reference sequence). Trimming took off 8 bases at V and 0 bases at J, with 14 bases between the two ends. Written as DNA, the CDR3 is TGTGCCAGTCGGCGGTGGGAGTTCTCTGGAAACACCATATATTTT. It codes for CASRRWEFSGNTIYF.

In its sample, this clone was seen a few times. The chain recombines TRBV7-9 with TRBJ2-1; TRBD2 matches at 10 bases. CDR3 size: 16 residues. V was clipped by 10 bases and J by 8 bases; unmatched bases: 17. Germline CDR1 SEHNR, CDR2 FQNEAQ (reference sequence). The CDR3 DNA follows: TGTGCCAATTCTCTACTCCAGCGGGAGGGCCGGCATGAGCAGTTCTTC. It encodes CANSLLQREGRHEQFF.

The chain carries TRBV28 and TRBJ2-7; 9 positions agree with TRBD2. The CDR3 spans 19 residues. With V trimmed by 2 bases and J by 1 base, 15 bases remained unmatched. Germline V gene sequence: CDR1 MDHEN, CDR2 SYDVKM. The CDR3 nucleotides read TGTGCCAGCAGTTTACTCTTGATTCCCGGTAGCGGGAGTTCCTACGAGCAGTACTTC. Amino acids: CASSLLLIPGSGSSYEQYF. The full variable domain, with the rest looked up from reference TRBV28 and TRBJ2-7, is DVKVTQSSRYLVKRTGEKVFLECVQDMDHENMFWYRQDPGLGLRLIYFSYDVKMKEKGDIPEGYSVSREKKERFSLILESASTNQTSMYLCASSLLLIPGSGSSYEQYFGPGTRLTVT.

The table lists this clone with a few counts. The chain joins TRBV19 to TRBJ1-1; TRBD1 matches at 10 bases. The length of the CDR3 is 14 residues. The ends lost 7 bases at V and 4 bases at J; junction bases unmatched: 6. Germline assignment: CDR1 LNHDA and CDR2 SQIVND (reference sequence). CDR3 amino acids: CASTRGQGVTEAFF. CDR3 nucleotides: TGTGCCAGTACTAGAGGACAGGGGGTCACTGAAGCTTTCTTT.

The chain joins TRBV28 to TRBJ1-3; D is ambiguous. V was shortened by 7 bases and J by 3 bases, with 19 bases between the two germline ends. This CDR3 contains 16 residues. The germline gives CDR1 MDHEN, CDR2 SYDVKM. The chain's CDR3 is CASNPNGRRFGNTIYF. In DNA form, the CDR3 reads TGTGCCAGCAATCCCAATGGGCGGAGGTTTGGAAACACCATATATTTT.

The sample holds one count of this clone. This chain joins TRBV18 and TRBJ2-2; D gene unclear. This CDR3 region has 13 residues. Between the trimmed V and J ends, which lost 6 bases and 5 bases, there was a span of 10 bases. The germline V gene encodes CDR1 KGHSH and CDR2 LQKENI. CDR3 amino acids: CASSLDTTGELFF. CDR3 DNA sequence: TGTGCCAGCTCCCTTGACACAACCGGGGAGCTGTTTTTT.

J is TRBJ1-6 and V is TRBV5-1; D is possibly TRBD1 (5 bases). V was cut by 4 bases and J by 15 bases, with 26 bases left in between. The CDR3 consists of 16 residues. Germline loops: CDR1 SGHRS, CDR2 YFSETQ. CDR3 bases: TGCGCCAGCAGCCTTGTGGAAGGGACCTCGGAACTTTTCCTCCACTTT. This encodes CASSLVEGTSELFLHF.

This chain connects TRBV28 to TRBJ2-2, with D uncertain. The CDR3 is 15 residues long. V dropped 6 bases and J dropped 0 bases, with 11 bases sitting between them. Looked up from germline, CDR1 is MDHEN and CDR2 is SYDVKM. The CDR3 DNA reads as TGTGCCAGCAGATGGGGATTAGCGAACACCGGGGAGCTGTTTTTT. It is translated as CASRWGLANTGELFF.

This sequence joins TRBV7-6 and TRBJ1-4, with D tentatively TRBD1 (5 bases). Looked up from germline, CDR1 is SGHVS and CDR2 is FNYEAQ. V was cut by 5 bases and J by 4 bases, with 17 bases left in between. The CDR3 loop spans 16 amino acids. CDR3 protein: CASSAMVEGINEKLFF. The CDR3 DNA reads as TGTGCCAGCAGCGCCATGGTTGAGGGGATTAATGAAAAACTGTTTTTT.

The rearrangement joins TRBV6-1 to TRBJ1-5; D is undetermined. Trimming stripped 2 bases from V and 0 bases from J, with 11 bases between. This CDR3 has 16 amino acids. Germline V lookup: CDR1 MNHNS, CDR2 SASEGT. The CDR3 loop is CASSEYINYSNQPQHF. DNA for the CDR3: TGTGCCAGCAGTGAATATATCAACTATAGCAATCAGCCCCAGCATTTT.

The V gene is TRBV28, the J gene TRBJ1-1, with a possible D match to TRBD1 (6 bases). Trimming removed 3 bases from V and 6 bases from J, with 20 bases in between. The CDR3 covers 16 residues. CDR1 MDHEN and CDR2 SYDVKM come from the germline V gene. DNA for the CDR3: TGTGCCAGCAGTTTTCTTAGGATGGAGGGGGATTCTGAAGCTTTCTTT. This codes for CASSFLRMEGDSEAFF.

This chain uses TRBV28 with TRBJ1-6; 8 positions agree with TRBD1. Trimming cost V 5 bases and J 7 bases; bases outside gene matches: 10. The CDR3 loop spans 16 amino acids. Looked up from germline, CDR1 is MDHEN and CDR2 is SYDVKM. The chain's CDR3 is CASSRTGIGLNSPLHF. The CDR3 DNA reads as TGTGCCAGCAGTCGGACAGGGATAGGTTTGAATTCACCCCTCCACTTT.

The V call is TRBV2, the J call TRBJ1-2, with 8 bases matching TRBD1. In germline, CDR1 is SNHLY, CDR2 FYNNEI. The CDR3 runs 13 residues. V was clipped by 5 bases and J by 8 bases; unmatched bases: 7. This chain's CDR3 is CASSSDRVRGYTF. CDR3 nucleotide sequence: TGTGCCAGCAGTTCGGACAGGGTGAGGGGCTACACCTTC.